This T cell receptor beta chain was obtained from a study of post-analysis software for immune sequencing data. The TCR beta cDNA libraries carried unique molecular identifiers. TCRdb re-called the PCR reads through MiXCR, storing one row per CDR3 protein. The table lists some 690,000 distinct CDR3 sequences, approximately 30% of them singletons. General study points: A few TRBV segments occurring more often in patients than controls included TRBV5-6, TRBV5-1 and TRBV20-1.

This clonotype has a handful of counts. Antigen specificity is unknown. In germline, CDR1 is SGHNT, CDR2 YENEEA. The CDR3 covers 14 residues. With 2 bases removed from V and 5 bases from J, the gap between germline ends came to 12 bases. The source of this sequence is a girl under 18 with multiple sclerosis. The V call is TRBV11-3, the J call TRBJ2-5, with D perhaps TRBD2 (5 bases). Source material: blood. The CDR3 region is CASSLRGLPETQYF. The CDR3 DNA reads TGTGCCAGCAGCTTAAGAGGACTCCCCGAGACCCAGTACTTC.